The T cell receptor beta chain described here comes from a study of T cell repertoires in cytomegalovirus infection. The wider study: Matching HLA type, along with CMV infection, was indicated by public TCR beta signatures.

The sample holds a few counts of this clonotype. The target antigen is unknown. TCRdb independently ran MiXCR on the reads; one entry per CDR3 protein. The profile shows nearly 700,000 distinct CDR3 sequences, about 33% of them singletons. Trimming stripped 4 bases from V and 2 bases from J, with 17 bases between. The germline gives CDR1 DFQATT, CDR2 SNEGSKA (reference sequence). The CDR3 runs 15 residues. Sequencing used cultured PBMCs, obtained from culture after CMV antigen stimulation. The chain is built from TRBV20-1 and TRBJ2-5, with a tentative D call TRBD2 (5 bases). The receptor was isolated from a human donor in good health (CMV status not recorded). Some clones in this sample may be carry-over from other donors' samples. CDR3 bases: TGCAGTGCTACCTCCCCGAGAGGGCTGCAAGAGACCCAGTACTTC. It translates to CSATSPRGLQETQYF.